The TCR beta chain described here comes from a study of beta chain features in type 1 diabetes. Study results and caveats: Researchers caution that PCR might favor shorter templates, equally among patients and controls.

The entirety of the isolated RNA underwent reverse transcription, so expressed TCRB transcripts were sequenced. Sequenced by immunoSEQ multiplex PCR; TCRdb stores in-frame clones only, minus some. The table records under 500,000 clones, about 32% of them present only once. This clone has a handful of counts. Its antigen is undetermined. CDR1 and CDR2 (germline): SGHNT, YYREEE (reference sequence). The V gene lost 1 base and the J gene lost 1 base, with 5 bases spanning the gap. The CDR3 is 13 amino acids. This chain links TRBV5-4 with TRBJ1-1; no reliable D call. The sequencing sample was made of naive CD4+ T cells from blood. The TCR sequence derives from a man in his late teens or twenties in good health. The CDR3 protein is CASSLRTNTEAFF. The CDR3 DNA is TGTGCCAGCAGCTTGAGAACGAACACTGAAGCTTTCTTT.